The rows below give T cell receptor beta chains drawn from one sample of a study of cytomegalovirus exposure and HLA in healthy donors. Only in-frame clones appear in the TCRdb table, and some are missing; sequencing was by immunoSEQ multiplex PCR. The table has over 150,000 clones, roughly 85% seen once. Sequenced input: PBMCs. These receptors came from a woman in her 30s in good health and CMV-seronegative. CDR3s include the opening cysteine and the closing phenylalanine or tryptophan. The D gene is left open where the match is weak. The listing skips clone size in some rows; elsewhere it reads once, few, many or a size class.

-	TRBV11-2	-	TRBJ1-2	TGTGCCAGCAACCGAGTCAGGGAATCCCTCTATGGCTACACCTTC	CASNRVRESLYGYTF
TRBD2	TRBV5-6	-	TRBJ2-3	TGTGCCAGCAGCTTGCAGAGGACTAGCGGGAGTCCGGATACGCAGTATTTT	CASSLQRTSGSPDTQYF
-	TRBV28	-	TRBJ2-7	-	CASSLGTGEQYF
-	TRBV4-3	-	TRBJ1-5	TGCGCCAGCAGCCAAGGGTGGGGGACAAGTAATCAGCCCCAGCATTTT	CASSQGWGTSNQPQHF
-	TRBV7-8	-	TRBJ2-5	TGTGCCAGCAGCGTAGGGGACTCAGGGTCGGAGACCCAGTACTTC	CASSVGDSGSETQYF
-	TRBV6-6	-	TRBJ2-5	TGTGCCAGCAGCCCCGTTCTGTCACCGAGACAAGAGACCCAGTACTTC	CASSPVLSPRQETQYF
-	TRBV15	once	TRBJ2-5	TGTGCCACCAGCAGAGATCCGGAGACCCAGTACTTC	CATSRDPETQYF
TRBD2	TRBV9	-	TRBJ2-1	TGTGCCAGCAGCGTAGGTAGAGCGGGATACAATGAGCAGTTCTTC	CASSVGRAGYNEQFF
TRBD1	TRBV27	-	TRBJ2-7	TGTGCCAGCAGTCAGCGACAGGGCCAAATCTACGAGCAGTACTTC	CASSQRQGQIYEQYF
-	TRBV27	-	TRBJ2-7	TGTGCCAGCAGTTTGGCCCCCAGACAGGCCTACGAGCAGTACTTC	CASSLAPRQAYEQYF
TRBD1	TRBV2	-	TRBJ2-1	TGTGCCAGCAGCCCCGACAGGGGGGGAGAGCAGTTCTTC	CASSPDRGGEQFF
-	TRBV21-1	-	TRBJ2-7	TGTGCCAGCAGCAAAGACTTCGACAGGCCCCCCACTGAGCAGTACTTC	CASSKDFDRPPTEQYF
TRBD2	TRBV5-1	-	TRBJ2-1	TGCGCCAGCAGCGGCGGAGGGGAGTGGGCTAGCGGGCTGGGAGTGGGTTACAATGAGCAGTTCTTC	CASSGGGEWASGLGVGYNEQFF
TRBD1	TRBV5-1	-	TRBJ1-2	TGCGCCAGCACCTCCGGGACAGCAACCCATGGCTACACCTTC	CASTSGTATHGYTF
-	TRBV28	once	TRBJ2-1	TGTGCCAGCAGTTTATGGGACTCGTCCTACAATGAGCAGTTCTTC	CASSLWDSSYNEQFF
-	TRBV16	-	TRBJ2-3	TGTGCCAGCAGGCAGGTGACAGATACGCAGTATTTT	CASRQVTDTQYF
-	TRBV18	once	TRBJ1-3	TGTGCCAGCCGATGGACAGATGGAAACACCATATATTTT	CASRWTDGNTIYF
-	TRBV7-4	few	TRBJ1-5	TGTGCCAGCAGCTTAAAAGCGAGGGATTTGGGGCAGGGGTCCAATCAGCCCCAGCATTTT	CASSLKARDLGQGSNQPQHF
-	TRBV5-1	-	TRBJ1-1	TGCGCCAGCAGCTACAGGGCCATGAACACTGAAGCTTTCTTT	CASSYRAMNTEAFF
TRBD2	TRBV27	-	TRBJ2-5	TGTGCCAGCAGTTCCGCGGGAGGGGGAGGGTCTGGCACCCAGTACTTC	CASSSAGGGGSGTQYF
-	TRBV5-1	once	TRBJ1-2	TGCGCCAGCAGCTTAGACACCCTAGGGGATGGCTACACCTTC	CASSLDTLGDGYTF
TRBD2	TRBV6-5	-	TRBJ2-5	TGTGCCAGCAGTTTTTCCGGACTAGCGGGGGATGAGACCCAGTACTTC	CASSFSGLAGDETQYF
-	TRBV19	-	TRBJ1-1	TGTGCCAGTAGTTCTCCCCCGGGGACTGTGAACACTGAAGCTTTCTTT	CASSSPPGTVNTEAFF
-	TRBV7-9	-	TRBJ1-2	TGTGCCAGCAGTTTGAAACAGGGACGGAACTATGGCTACACCTTC	CASSLKQGRNYGYTF
TRBD2	TRBV19	-	TRBJ2-7	TGTGCCAGTAGTACCCAGCGGGGGAGTCTCTACGAGCAGTACTTC	CASSTQRGSLYEQYF
TRBD1	TRBV6-5	-	TRBJ2-2	TGTGCCAGCAGCCGGGGACAGGGAAAAACCGGGGAGCTGTTTTTT	CASSRGQGKTGELFF
TRBD1	TRBV6-5	-	TRBJ1-1	TGTGCCAGCAGACAGGGGAGGAACACTGAAGCTTTCTTT	CASRQGRNTEAFF
TRBD2	TRBV4-1	few	TRBJ2-1	TGCGCCAGCGCCGATTCGGTTGCGGGAGTTTATAATGAGCAGTTCTTC	CASADSVAGVYNEQFF
-	TRBV7-9	-	TRBJ2-5	TGTGCCAGCAGCTTAGTGGACGGAGGGCAGACCCAGTACTTC	CASSLVDGGQTQYF
TRBD1	TRBV6-1	-	TRBJ1-1	TGTGCCAGCAGTGGACCCGGGACAGTGAACACTGAAGCTTTCTTT	CASSGPGTVNTEAFF
-	TRBV29-1	once	TRBJ2-7	TGCAGCGTTGAAGATCCACACAGCTCCTACGAGCAGTACTTC	CSVEDPHSSYEQYF
-	TRBV10-1	-	TRBJ2-3	TGCGCCAGCAGTGAGAGTCCCCAGGGCACAACAGATACGCAGTATTTT	CASSESPQGTTDTQYF
-	TRBV19	once	TRBJ2-3	TGTGCCAGTAGTCAAGCCGGGTCTTACACAGATACGCAGTATTTT	CASSQAGSYTDTQYF
-	TRBV2	-	TRBJ1-1	TGTGCCACCCTAATCATGAACACTGAAGCTTTCTTT	CATLIMNTEAFF
TRBD2	TRBV10-1	-	TRBJ2-7	TGCGCCAGCAGTGATAGCGGGAGAGGATGGGACGAGCAGTACTTC	CASSDSGRGWDEQYF
TRBD2	TRBV15	once	TRBJ2-7	TGTGCCACCAGCGGAATGACTAGCGGGAGCAACGAGCAGTACTTC	CATSGMTSGSNEQYF
-	TRBV7-9	-	TRBJ2-7	TGTGCCAGCAGCCCACGGGGTGCGTACGAGCAGTACTTC	CASSPRGAYEQYF
TRBD1	TRBV5-1	-	TRBJ1-3	TGCGCCAGCAGCTCACCAGACAGGGACATGAACACCATATATTTT	CASSSPDRDMNTIYF
-	TRBV4-3	-	TRBJ1-5	TGCGCCAGCAGCCAAGAATCAGGGCACCACCAGCCCCAGCATTTT	CASSQESGHHQPQHF
-	TRBV25-1	-	TRBJ2-7	TGTGCCAGCAGTTCCACAGGGCCGCCCCTCTACGAGCAGTACTTC	CASSSTGPPLYEQYF
TRBD2	TRBV6-1	-	TRBJ2-1	TGTGCCAGCAGTATAGCGGGAGGTACCTACAATGAGCAGTTCTTC	CASSIAGGTYNEQFF
-	TRBV5-1	-	TRBJ2-5	TGCGCCAGCAGCTCTGGGGGCGGACAGCAAGAGACCCAGTACTTC	CASSSGGGQQETQYF
TRBD2	TRBV9	-	TRBJ2-3	TGTGCCAGCAGCGTGAGGCTAGCGGGAGATGGAGATACGCAGTATTTT	CASSVRLAGDGDTQYF
-	TRBV7-2	-	TRBJ2-1	TGTGCCAGCAGCCTCCGAACAGGGTATAACAATGAGCAGTTCTTC	CASSLRTGYNNEQFF
-	TRBV11-3	-	TRBJ1-2	TGTGCCAGCATCTGTCGGGACACCCGGAACCTCTATGGCTACACCTTC	CASICRDTRNLYGYTF
-	TRBV28	-	TRBJ1-2	TGTGCCAGCAGTTTACCAGGGGAAGGCTACACCTTC	CASSLPGEGYTF